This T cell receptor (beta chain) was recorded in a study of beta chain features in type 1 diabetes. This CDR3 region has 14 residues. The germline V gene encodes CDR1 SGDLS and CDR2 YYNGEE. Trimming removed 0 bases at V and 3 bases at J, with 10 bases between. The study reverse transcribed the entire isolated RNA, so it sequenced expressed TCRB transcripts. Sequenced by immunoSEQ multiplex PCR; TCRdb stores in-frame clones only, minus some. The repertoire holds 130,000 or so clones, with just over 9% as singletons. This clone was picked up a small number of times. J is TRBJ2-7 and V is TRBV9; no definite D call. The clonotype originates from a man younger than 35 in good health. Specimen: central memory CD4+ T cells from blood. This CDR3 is CASSVVAESYEQYF. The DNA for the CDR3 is TGTGCCAGCAGCGTAGTTGCAGAAAGCTACGAGCAGTACTTC.